This TCR beta chain comes out of a study of human T cells and chemical hapten exposure. Worth noting for this clonotype: Its antigen is unknown.

TCRdb analysed the RACE reads with MiXCR anew, one entry per CDR3 protein. The table shows 150,000 to 200,000 distinct CDR3 sequences, with about 25% occurring only once. The CDR3 consists of 14 residues. V gave up 6 bases and J gave up 3 bases; unmatched junction bases: 4. Germline V gives CDR1 MNHEY, CDR2 SVGAGI. General study results and limits: Given that the donors had alopecia, their immune response may differ from that seen in healthy people.

The time point: patch test 3, about 24 weeks after DPC sensitization. Treatment here: therapeutic diphenylcyclopropenone sensitization with weekly scalp DPC. Blood was drawn before each patch test was applied. This sequence joins TRBV6-5 and TRBJ1-2; 10 bases line up with TRBD1. This material consisted of whole blood, taken in connection with sensitization to the hapten diphenylcyclopropenone (DPC). This TCR was sampled from a woman aged 35 to 49 with alopecia areata. Some clones in this sample may be carry-over from other donors' samples. CDR3 in DNA: TGTGCCAGCAGGGACAGGGGGTTTGACTATGGCTACACCTTC. This translates into CASRDRGFDYGYTF.